This T cell receptor (beta chain) stems from a study of radiotherapy plus CTLA-4 blockade in lung cancer. The overall study: Objective response rate was about 19%; disease control rate, 31%. Points from the study as a whole: In blood, tumor-derived TCR clones expanded after radiotherapy plus ipilimumab.

The table came from immunoSEQ multiplex PCR; TCRdb's copy has only in-frame clones and leaves some out. The sample yields about 98,000 clones, about 81% seen once. The germline V gene encodes CDR1 SGHTS and CDR2 YDEGEE. The CDR3 spans 14 residues. Trimming took 2 bases from V and 1 from J; bases not matched to a gene: 2. This clone has more than one count but fewer than ten. Its target is not known. Each patient with chemo-refractory metastatic non-small-cell lung cancer was treated with focal radiation plus CTLA-4 blockade using ipilimumab. The V call is TRBV5-8, the J call TRBJ1-1; TRBD1 matches at 7 bases. Specimen: peripheral blood, collected from a patient treated with radiotherapy plus ipilimumab. The clonotype originates from a human donor with non-small cell lung cancer who had a partial response to radiotherapy plus ipilimumab. The CDR3 loop is CASSFTGANTEAFF. The DNA of the CDR3 is TGTGCCAGCAGCTTTACAGGGGCGAACACTGAAGCTTTCTTT.